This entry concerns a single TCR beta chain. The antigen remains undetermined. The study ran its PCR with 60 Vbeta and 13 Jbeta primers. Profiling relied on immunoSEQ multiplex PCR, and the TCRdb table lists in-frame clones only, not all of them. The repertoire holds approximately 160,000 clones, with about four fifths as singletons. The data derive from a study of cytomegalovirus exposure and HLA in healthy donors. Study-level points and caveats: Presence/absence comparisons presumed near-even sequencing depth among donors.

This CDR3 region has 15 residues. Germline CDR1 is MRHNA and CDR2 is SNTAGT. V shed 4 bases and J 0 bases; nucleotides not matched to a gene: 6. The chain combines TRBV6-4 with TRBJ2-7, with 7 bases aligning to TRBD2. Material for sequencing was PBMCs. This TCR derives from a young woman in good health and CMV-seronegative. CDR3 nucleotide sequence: TGTGCCAGCAGTGTCCGAGCGGGGACCTCCTACGAGCAGTACTTC. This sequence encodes CASSVRAGTSYEQYF.